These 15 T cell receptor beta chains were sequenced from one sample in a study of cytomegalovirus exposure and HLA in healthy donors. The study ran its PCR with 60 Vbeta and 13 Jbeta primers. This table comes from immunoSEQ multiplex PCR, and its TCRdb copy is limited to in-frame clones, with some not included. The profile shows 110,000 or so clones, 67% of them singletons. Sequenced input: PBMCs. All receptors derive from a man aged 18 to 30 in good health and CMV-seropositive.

In DNA form, the CDR3 reads TGTGCCAGCAGTTACTCTATGAGCAATGAGCAGTTCTTC. Translating gives CASSYSMSNEQFF. The chain has TRBV6-5 and TRBJ2-1; no firm D call. The germline gives CDR1 MNHEY, CDR2 SVGAGI. V was shortened by 0 bases and J by 6 bases, with 6 bases between the two germline ends. The CDR3 loop spans 13 amino acids.

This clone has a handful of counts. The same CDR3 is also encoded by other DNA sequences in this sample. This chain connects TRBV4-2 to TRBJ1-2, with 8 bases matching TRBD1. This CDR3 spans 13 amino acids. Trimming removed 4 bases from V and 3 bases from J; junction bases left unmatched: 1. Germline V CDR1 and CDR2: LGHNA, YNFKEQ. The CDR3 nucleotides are TGTGCCAGCAGCCCGACAGGGGACTATGGCTACACCTTC. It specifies CASSPTGDYGYTF.

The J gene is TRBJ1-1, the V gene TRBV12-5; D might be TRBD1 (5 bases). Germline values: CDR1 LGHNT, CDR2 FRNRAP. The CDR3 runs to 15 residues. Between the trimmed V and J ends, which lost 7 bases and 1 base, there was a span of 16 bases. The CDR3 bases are TGTGCTAGTGACCCCACCCTGGGGCCGAACACTGAAGCTTTCTTT. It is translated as CASDPTLGPNTEAFF.

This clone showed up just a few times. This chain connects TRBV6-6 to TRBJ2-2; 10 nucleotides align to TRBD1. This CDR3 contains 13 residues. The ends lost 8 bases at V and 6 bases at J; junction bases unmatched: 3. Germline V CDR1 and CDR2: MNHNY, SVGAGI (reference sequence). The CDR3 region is CASWTGGPGELFF. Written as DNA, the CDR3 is TGTGCCAGCTGGACAGGGGGGCCCGGGGAGCTGTTTTTT.

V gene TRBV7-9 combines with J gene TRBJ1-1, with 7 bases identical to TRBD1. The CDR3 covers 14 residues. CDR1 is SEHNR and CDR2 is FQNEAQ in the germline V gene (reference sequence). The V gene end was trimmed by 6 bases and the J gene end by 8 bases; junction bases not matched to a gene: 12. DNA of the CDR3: TGTGCCAGCAGTTATAGGGGGCTCCGGGAAGAAGCTTTCTTT. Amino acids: CASSYRGLREEAFF.

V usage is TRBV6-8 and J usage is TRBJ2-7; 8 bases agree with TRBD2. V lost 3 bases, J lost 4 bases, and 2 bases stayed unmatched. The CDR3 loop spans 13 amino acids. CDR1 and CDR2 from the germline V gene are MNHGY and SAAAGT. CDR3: CASSYRGGYEQYV. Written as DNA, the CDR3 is TGTGCCAGCAGTTATCGGGGGGGATACGAGCAGTACGTC.

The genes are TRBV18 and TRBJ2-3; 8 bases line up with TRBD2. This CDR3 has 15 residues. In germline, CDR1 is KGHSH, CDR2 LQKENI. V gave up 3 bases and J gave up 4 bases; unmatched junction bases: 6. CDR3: CASSPLAGSSDTQYF. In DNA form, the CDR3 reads TGTGCCAGCTCACCCTTAGCGGGGAGCTCAGATACGCAGTATTTT.

Here the CDR3 DNA reads TGTGCCAGCAGCCCAGGGTACGGCGAGCAGTACGTC. Protein product: CASSPGYGEQYV. The genes are TRBV28 and TRBJ2-7, with D perhaps TRBD1 (5 bases). There are 12 residues in the CDR3. V lost 6 bases to trimming and J lost 6 bases, with 12 bases between them. CDR1 is MDHEN, CDR2 SYDVKM, per germline.

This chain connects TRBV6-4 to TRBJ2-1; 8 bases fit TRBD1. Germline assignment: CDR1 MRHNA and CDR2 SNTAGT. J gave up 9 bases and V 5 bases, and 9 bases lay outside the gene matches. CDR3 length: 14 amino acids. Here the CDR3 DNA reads TGTGCCAGCAGTACCGGACAGGGAGAAAGTGAGCAGTTCTTC. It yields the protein CASSTGQGESEQFF.

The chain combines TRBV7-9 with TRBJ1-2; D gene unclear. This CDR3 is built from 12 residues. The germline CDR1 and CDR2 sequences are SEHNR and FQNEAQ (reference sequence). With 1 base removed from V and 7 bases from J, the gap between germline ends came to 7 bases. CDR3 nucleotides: TGTGCCAGCAGCTTAGGACAAAGTGGCTACACCTTC. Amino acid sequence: CASSLGQSGYTF.

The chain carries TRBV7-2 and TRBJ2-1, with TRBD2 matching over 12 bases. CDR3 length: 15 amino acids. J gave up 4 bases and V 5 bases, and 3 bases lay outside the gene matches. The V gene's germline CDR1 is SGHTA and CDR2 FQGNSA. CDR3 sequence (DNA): TGTGCCAGCAGCCATACTAGCGGGGGGTACAATGAGCAGTTCTTC. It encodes CASSHTSGGYNEQFF.

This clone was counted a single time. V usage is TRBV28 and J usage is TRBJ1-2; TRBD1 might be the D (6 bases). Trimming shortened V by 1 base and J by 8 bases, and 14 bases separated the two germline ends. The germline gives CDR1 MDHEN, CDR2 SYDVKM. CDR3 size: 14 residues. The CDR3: CASSLLWQGTGYTF. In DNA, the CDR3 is TGTGCCAGCAGTTTATTATGGCAGGGGACGGGCTACACCTTC.

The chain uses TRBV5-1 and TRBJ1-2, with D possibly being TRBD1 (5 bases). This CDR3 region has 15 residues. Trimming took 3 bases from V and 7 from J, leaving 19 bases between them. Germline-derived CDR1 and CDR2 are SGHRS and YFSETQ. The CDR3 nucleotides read TGCGCCAGCAGCTCAGATCGGGCAGGGATGGGTGGCTACACCTTC. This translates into CASSSDRAGMGGYTF.

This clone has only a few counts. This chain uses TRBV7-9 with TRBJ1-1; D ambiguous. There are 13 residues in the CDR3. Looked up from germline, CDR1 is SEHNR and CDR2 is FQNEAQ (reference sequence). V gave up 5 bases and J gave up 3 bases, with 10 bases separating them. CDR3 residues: CASSPRLDTEAFF. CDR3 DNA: TGTGCCAGCAGCCCCCGCCTAGACACTGAAGCTTTCTTT.

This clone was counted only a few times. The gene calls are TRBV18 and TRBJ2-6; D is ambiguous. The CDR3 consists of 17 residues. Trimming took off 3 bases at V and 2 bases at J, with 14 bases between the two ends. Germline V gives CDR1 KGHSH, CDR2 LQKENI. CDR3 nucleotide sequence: TGTGCCAGCTCACCCCCTCGGCTTACTACTGGGGCCAACGTCCTGACTTTC. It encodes CASSPPRLTTGANVLTF.